One sample yielded the 28 T cell receptor beta chains listed below, sequenced in a study of CD8 T cells in ankylosing spondylitis. Points from the study as a whole: A TCR beta motif of eight highly homologous variants appeared characteristic of ankylosing spondylitis blood.

TCRdb redid the calling of the 5' RACE reads with MiXCR, one entry per CDR3 protein. This table holds 200,000 to 250,000 distinct CDR3 sequences, just under 7.5% found once. No antigen is known for these receptors. Sequencing used blood, either unsorted or a sorted T cell fraction (not recorded which). These receptors came from a male donor with ankylosing spondylitis.

This clonotype has a count of ten or more. This chain joins TRBV6-1 and TRBJ1-5, with D perhaps TRBD1 (6 bases). In germline, CDR1 is MNHNS, CDR2 SASEGT. The CDR3 totals 16 residues. Trimming pared 6 bases from V and 6 bases from J, leaving 21 bases between. The CDR3 is CASSPTRGGLVQPQHF. In DNA form, the CDR3 reads TGTGCCAGCAGCCCTACCCGTGGGGGGCTAGTTCAGCCCCAGCATTTT.

The chain uses TRBV27 and TRBJ2-1; D is tentatively TRBD1 or TRBD2 (5 bases each). The ends were cut back, 5 bases at V and 0 bases at J, with 17 bases in the middle. Germline CDR1 reads MNHEY; CDR2 reads SMNVEV (reference sequence). The CDR3 is 17 amino acids. This chain's CDR3 is CASSPRGVSSSYNEQFF. The CDR3 bases are TGTGCCAGCAGTCCTAGAGGGGTTTCTAGCTCCTACAATGAGCAGTTCTTC.

The V gene is TRBV5-5, the J gene TRBJ2-5, with D possibly being TRBD1 (5 bases). The germline CDR1 and CDR2 sequences are SGHKS and YYEKEE (reference sequence). V shed 0 bases and J shed 1 base, with 16 bases lying between them. The CDR3 covers 17 residues. The CDR3 loop reads CASSLAERGYGQETQYF. DNA of the CDR3: TGTGCCAGCAGCTTGGCCGAAAGGGGTTATGGCCAAGAGACCCAGTACTTC.

At least ten counts were recorded for this clonotype. The V call is TRBV7-2, the J call TRBJ1-2; a possible D gene is TRBD1 (6 bases). The CDR3 extends over 14 amino acids. CDR1 and CDR2 (germline): SGHTA, FQGNSA. Between the trimmed V and J ends, which lost 4 bases and 3 bases, there was a span of 12 bases. The DNA for the CDR3 is TGTGCCAGCAGCTCTTCGGGGGCTCACTATGGCTACACCTTC. This sequence encodes CASSSSGAHYGYTF. The variable domain in full, completed from reference TRBV7-2 and TRBJ1-2, reads GAGVSQSPSNKVTEKGKDVELRCDPISGHTALYWYRQSLGQGLEFLIYFQGNSAPDKSGLPSDRFSAERTGGSVSTLTIQRTQQEDSAVYLCASSSSGAHYGYTFGSGTRLTVV.

This clonotype appeared many times. The chain uses TRBV29-1 and TRBJ2-2, with D perhaps TRBD2 (6 bases). The CDR3 is made up of 14 amino acids. V was pared by 7 bases and J by 0 bases, with 12 bases between. Germline V lookup: CDR1 SQVTM, CDR2 ANQGSEA. CDR3 in DNA: TGCAGCGCCGTAGCGGAAGCGAACACCGGGGAGCTGTTTTTT. Its translation is CSAVAEANTGELFF.

This clonotype was counted only a few times. The chain carries TRBV3-1 and TRBJ2-3; D gene uncertain. Germline CDR1 LGHDT, CDR2 YNNKEL (reference sequence). CDR3 length: 16 residues. Trimming cost V 6 bases and J 2 bases, with 18 bases left between them. The CDR3 coding sequence is TGTGCCAGCAGTCCGGTAGGCCCAGTCCCCACAGATACGCAGTATTTT. It yields the protein CASSPVGPVPTDTQYF.

This clonotype was detected many times. The chain joins TRBV7-9 to TRBJ2-7; weak D call: TRBD1 (6 bases). CDR3 length: 12 amino acids. Germline CDR1 is SEHNR and CDR2 is FQNEAQ (reference sequence). The V end lost 4 bases, the J end lost 5 bases, and 9 bases lay between the germline ends. This CDR3 reads CASSYRVHEQYF. Here the CDR3 DNA reads TGTGCCAGCAGCTACAGGGTCCACGAGCAGTACTTC. Full variable domain (missing parts from reference TRBV7-9 and TRBJ2-7): DTGVSQNPRHKITKRGQNVTFRCDPISEHNRLYWYRQTLGQGPEFLTYFQNEAQLEKSRLLSDRFSAERPKGSFSTLEIQRTEQGDSAMYLCASSYRVHEQYFGPGTRLTVT.

This clonotype was observed at least ten times. V gene TRBV12-3 or TRBV12-4 combines with J gene TRBJ2-7, with TRBD2 identical over 10 bases. This CDR3 region has 14 residues. Trimming removed 2 bases from V and 5 bases from J; junction bases left unmatched: 3. The CDR3 region has the DNA TGTGCCAGCAGTTTATCTAGCGGGAGCCACGAGCAGTACTTC. Translated: CASSLSSGSHEQYF.

In its sample, this clonotype was seen many times. DNA of the CDR3: TGCAGCGTTGTTCGAAACAGGGTCACCTCCTACGAGCAGTACTTC. Translation: CSVVRNRVTSYEQYF. The chain employs TRBV29-1 and TRBJ2-7; perhaps TRBD1 as D (6 bases). V lost 4 bases, J lost 0 bases, and 16 bases lay in between. This CDR3 spans 15 amino acids. Germline lookup yields CDR1 SQVTM and CDR2 ANQGSEA.

The rearrangement uses TRBV20-1 and TRBJ2-7; 8 bases line up with TRBD1. V shed 0 bases and J 1 base; nucleotides not matched to a gene: 5. The CDR3 runs to 15 residues. Germline CDR1 and CDR2: DFQATT and SNEGSKA (reference sequence). The CDR3 sequence: CSARDRDRSSYEQYF. The CDR3 bases are TGCAGTGCTAGAGACCGGGACAGGAGTTCCTACGAGCAGTACTTC.

This clonotype has a count of ten or more. DNA of the CDR3: TGTGCCAGCACCTCAGGGGCGCGCGGCTACACCTTC. Its translation: CASTSGARGYTF. The rearrangement uses TRBV12-3 or TRBV12-4 and TRBJ1-2; tentatively, D is TRBD1 (6 bases). V was shortened by 7 bases and J by 8 bases, with 14 bases between the two germline ends. The CDR3 has 12 amino acids.

In this sample, this clonotype turned up many times. The chain uses TRBV6-5 and TRBJ2-1, with TRBD2 matching over 10 bases. Losses at the gene ends were 3 bases for V and 5 bases for J; bases not matched to a gene: 7. The CDR3 consists of 16 residues. Germline lookup yields CDR1 MNHEY and CDR2 SVGAGI. The CDR3 DNA sequence: TGTGCCAGCAGTTATATACTAGCGGGGTTAAACAATGAGCAGTTCTTC. Translated, it gives CASSYILAGLNNEQFF.

This clonotype was seen ten or more times. This CDR3 is CASSLWGAYENQPQHF. The CDR3 nucleotides read TGTGCCAGCAGTTTATGGGGGGCGTACGAAAATCAGCCCCAGCATTTT. V is TRBV12-3 or TRBV12-4 and J is TRBJ1-5; D is possibly TRBD1 (6 bases). Trimming shortened V by 2 bases and J by 4 bases, and 15 bases separated the two germline ends. CDR3 length: 16 residues.

This clonotype showed up just a few times. This chain connects TRBV13 to TRBJ2-7, with D possibly TRBD2 on 6 matching bases. Trimming cost V 5 bases and J 1 base, with 18 bases left between them. CDR1 is PRHDT, CDR2 FYEKMQ, per germline (reference sequence). The CDR3 contains 16 residues. The CDR3 here is CASSAPYGSESYEQYF. Here the CDR3 DNA reads TGTGCCAGCAGCGCACCATACGGGAGCGAATCCTACGAGCAGTACTTC.

This clonotype was detected ten times or more. V is TRBV6-2 or TRBV6-3 and J is TRBJ2-7, with D maybe TRBD1 (5 bases). V lost 7 bases to trimming and J lost 1 base, with 17 bases between them. The germline gives CDR1 MNHEY, CDR2 SVGEGT. This CDR3 has 15 residues. The CDR3, as DNA: TGTGCCAGCACCCTAGGGATGGGGCTGTCCTACGAGCAGTACTTC. This encodes CASTLGMGLSYEQYF.

At least ten counts were recorded for this clonotype. V and J are TRBV5-6 and TRBJ2-4; D may be TRBD1 (5 bases). CDR3 size: 13 residues. Trimming left V 2 bases short and J 5 bases short, with 8 bases between. Germline V CDR1 and CDR2: SGHDT, YYEEEE. In DNA, the CDR3 is TGTGCCAGCAGCTTATGGGGCGAAAACATTCAGTACTTC. The encoded protein is CASSLWGENIQYF.

This clonotype was detected a few times. The rearrangement uses TRBV6-5 and TRBJ1-2; weak D call: TRBD1 (5 bases). V lost 0 bases to trimming and J lost 6 bases, with 14 bases between them. The CDR3 contains 15 residues. Germline loops: CDR1 MNHEY, CDR2 SVGAGI. CDR3 nucleotide sequence: TGTGCCAGCAGTTACTCCCGGGACCCCAGGGATGGCTACACCTTC. Translated: CASSYSRDPRDGYTF.

The table lists this clonotype with a few counts. The V call is TRBV15, the J call TRBJ2-5, with a tentative D call TRBD2 (7 bases). Trimming left V 5 bases short and J 6 bases short, with 13 bases between. This CDR3 comprises 13 residues. CDR1 is LNHNV, CDR2 YYDKDF, per germline (reference sequence). This chain's CDR3 is CATSPGRGKTQYF. Here the CDR3 DNA reads TGTGCCACCAGCCCAGGGAGGGGGAAGACCCAGTACTTC.

This clonotype was detected ten times or more. The rearrangement links TRBV7-9 to TRBJ2-1, with 10 nucleotides matching TRBD1. With 4 bases clipped from V and 8 bases from J, the junction kept 2 bases outside the gene matches. CDR3 length: 13 amino acids. Germline V gives CDR1 SEHNR, CDR2 FQNEAQ (reference sequence). The CDR3, as DNA: TGTGCCAGCAGCTGGGGACAGGGGTATGAGCAGTTCTTC. It codes for CASSWGQGYEQFF. Full variable domain (remainder filled in from reference TRBV7-9 and TRBJ2-1): DTGVSQNPRHKITKRGQNVTFRCDPISEHNRLYWYRQTLGQGPEFLTYFQNEAQLEKSRLLSDRFSAERPKGSFSTLEIQRTEQGDSAMYLCASSWGQGYEQFFGPGTRLTVL.

This clonotype appeared many times. The V call is TRBV29-1, the J call TRBJ2-1, with 9 bases aligning to TRBD1. The CDR3 loop spans 15 amino acids. V lost 0 bases to trimming and J lost 7 bases; unmatched junction nucleotides: 7. Per the germline V gene, CDR1 is SQVTM and CDR2 is ANQGSEA. The CDR3 DNA follows: TGCAGCGTTGAAGATCGGGGGACAGGGTGGAATGAGCAGTTCTTC. This encodes CSVEDRGTGWNEQFF.

This clonotype was observed at least ten times. J is TRBJ1-5 and V is TRBV4-2; tentatively, D is TRBD1 (5 bases). V was trimmed by 1 base and J by 0 bases, leaving 19 bases between them. Germline V gives CDR1 LGHNA, CDR2 YNFKEQ. This CDR3 region has 19 residues. CDR3: CASSQGWGEGVRSNQPQHF. The CDR3 DNA sequence: TGTGCCAGCAGCCAAGGGTGGGGTGAAGGGGTACGTAGCAATCAGCCCCAGCATTTT.

The CDR3 sequence is CASSTRVLAGGPGTGELFF. The CDR3 DNA reads TGTGCCAGTAGTACCCGAGTCCTAGCGGGGGGGCCTGGCACCGGGGAGCTGTTTTTT. The chain uses TRBV19 and TRBJ2-2; 12 bases are shared with TRBD2. Trimming at V came to 4 bases and at J to 4 bases, leaving 13 bases not matched to a gene. The CDR3 loop spans 19 amino acids. The germline CDR1 and CDR2 sequences are LNHDA and SQIVND (reference sequence).

This clonotype has a count of ten or more. The chain joins TRBV28 to TRBJ1-5, with D possibly matching TRBD1 (6 bases). There are 14 residues in the CDR3. Germline CDR1 and CDR2: MDHEN and SYDVKM. The V and J ends lost 3 bases and 9 bases respectively, with 15 bases between them. CDR3 in amino acids: CASSLEGGEGPQHF. CDR3 DNA: TGTGCCAGCAGTTTGGAAGGGGGAGAGGGGCCCCAGCATTTT.

At least ten counts were recorded for this clonotype. Germline is not matched at one junction end, which may reflect a read error. This chain connects TRBV4-2 to TRBJ2-1; D remains unclear. CDR1 is LGHNA and CDR2 is YNFKEQ in the germline V gene. This CDR3 contains 17 residues. CDR3: CASSQEIAYSSYNEQFF. The CDR3 region has the DNA TGTGCCAGCAGTCAAGAGATAGCCTACAGCTCCTACAATGAGCAGTTCTTC.

This clonotype was observed a few times. This sequence joins TRBV7-9 and TRBJ2-5, with 8 bases fitting TRBD2. V was pared by 7 bases and J by 3 bases, with 7 bases of the junction left unmatched. Germline values: CDR1 SEHNR, CDR2 FQNEAQ (reference sequence). The CDR3 extends over 14 amino acids. In DNA, the CDR3 is TGTGCCAGCAACGCAGCGGGAGCCGAAGAGACCCAGTACTTC. Amino acids: CASNAAGAEETQYF. Full variable domain (missing parts from reference TRBV7-9 and TRBJ2-5): DTGVSQNPRHKITKRGQNVTFRCDPISEHNRLYWYRQTLGQGPEFLTYFQNEAQLEKSRLLSDRFSAERPKGSFSTLEIQRTEQGDSAMYLCASNAAGAEETQYFGPGTRLLVL.

This clonotype appeared many times. The rearrangement uses TRBV12-5 and TRBJ2-1; perhaps TRBD2 as D (5 bases). Germline CDR1 and CDR2: LGHNT and FRNRAP. The CDR3 consists of 12 residues. Between the trimmed V and J ends, which lost 6 bases and 9 bases, there was a span of 12 bases. CDR3 protein: CASGSSGGEQFF. In nucleotides, the CDR3 is TGTGCTAGTGGCTCATCAGGAGGTGAGCAGTTCTTC.

This clonotype was detected many times. The chain recombines TRBV7-9 with TRBJ2-3; TRBD2 is a possible D gene (7 bases). Germline V gene data show CDR1 as SEHNR and CDR2 as FQNEAQ (reference sequence). Trimming shortened V by 3 bases and J by 5 bases, and 15 bases separated the two germline ends. The CDR3 is made up of 15 amino acids. The CDR3 nucleotides read TGTGCCAGCAGCTTCACTGGGGGGGGCTTAGATACGCAGTATTTT. Its protein is CASSFTGGGLDTQYF.

The chain uses TRBV24-1 and TRBJ1-2, with D possibly matching TRBD1 (5 bases). The CDR3 consists of 13 residues. CDR1 is KGHDR, CDR2 SFDVKD, per germline. Trimming removed 4 bases at V and 4 bases at J, with 9 bases between. The CDR3 coding sequence is TGTGCCACCAGTGAGTCAGGGAGCTATGGCTACACCTTC. Its protein product is CATSESGSYGYTF.